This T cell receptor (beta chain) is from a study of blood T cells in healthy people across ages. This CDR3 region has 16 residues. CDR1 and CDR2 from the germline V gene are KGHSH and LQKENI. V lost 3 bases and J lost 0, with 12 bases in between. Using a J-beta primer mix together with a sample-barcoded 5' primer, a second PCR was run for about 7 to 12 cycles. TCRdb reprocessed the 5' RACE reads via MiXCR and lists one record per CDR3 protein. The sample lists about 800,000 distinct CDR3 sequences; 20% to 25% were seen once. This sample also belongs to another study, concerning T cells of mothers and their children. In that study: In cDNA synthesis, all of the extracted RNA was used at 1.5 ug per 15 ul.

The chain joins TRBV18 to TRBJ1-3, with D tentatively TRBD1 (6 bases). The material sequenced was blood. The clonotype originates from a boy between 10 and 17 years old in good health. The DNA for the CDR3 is TGTGCCAGCTCACCGGCCAGGGGAGGCTCTGGAAACACCATATATTTT. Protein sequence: CASSPARGGSGNTIYF.